The T cell receptor beta chain described here comes from a study of T-cell reconstitution after alpha-beta-depleted transplantation in children. The CDR3 is 16 amino acids. The germline V and J ends were trimmed by 6 bases and 0 bases, with 17 bases remaining between them. Germline loops: CDR1 DFQATT, CDR2 SNEGSKA (reference sequence). Researchers prepared the TCRbeta library using unique molecular identifiers, the study reports. TCRdb recomputed calls from the PCR reads with MiXCR, one row per CDR3 protein. In the table there are around 500,000 distinct CDR3 sequences, under 30% of which are singletons. About this clonotype itself: Its antigen is as yet unknown.

The study's findings and limits: By one year post-transplant, T-cell counts and diversity largely arose from T cells that were newly produced. Some patients' high day-60 TCRbeta diversity was traced to surviving recipient T cells and thymic progenitors. Reportedly, alpha-beta T cells present about two months post-transplant originated from several hundred expanded clones of graft origin.

Material: PBMCs, mostly from graft donor cells, obtained 360 days after TCRalphabeta/CD19-depleted stem cell transplant. The sequence was obtained from a boy under two years old who had a stem cell transplant for acute myeloid leukemia, so the T cells may come from the graft donor. The rearrangement links TRBV20-1 to TRBJ1-4; D is perhaps TRBD1 (6 bases). The CDR3 spells CSANRLGDTTNEKLFF. The DNA for the CDR3 is TGCAGTGCCAACAGGCTAGGGGACACAACTAATGAAAAACTGTTTTTT.